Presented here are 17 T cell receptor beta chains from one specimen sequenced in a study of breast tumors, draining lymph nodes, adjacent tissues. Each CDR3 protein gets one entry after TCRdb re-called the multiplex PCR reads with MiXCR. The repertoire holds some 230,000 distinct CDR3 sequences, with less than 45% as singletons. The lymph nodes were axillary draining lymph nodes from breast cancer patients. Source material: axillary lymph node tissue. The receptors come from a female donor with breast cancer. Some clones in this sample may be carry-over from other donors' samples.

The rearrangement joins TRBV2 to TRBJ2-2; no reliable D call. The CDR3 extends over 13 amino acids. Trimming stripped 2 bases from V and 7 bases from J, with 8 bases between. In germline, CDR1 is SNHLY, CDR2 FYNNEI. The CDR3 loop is CASSETGFGELFF. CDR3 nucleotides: TGTGCCAGCAGTGAAACCGGGTTCGGGGAGCTGTTTTTT.

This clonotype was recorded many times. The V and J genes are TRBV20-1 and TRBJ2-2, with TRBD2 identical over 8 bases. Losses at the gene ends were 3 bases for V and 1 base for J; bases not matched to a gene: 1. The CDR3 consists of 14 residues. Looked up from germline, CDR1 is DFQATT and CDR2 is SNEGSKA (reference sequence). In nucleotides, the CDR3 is TGCAGTGCTAGCGGGGGGGTGAACACCGGGGAGCTGTTTTTT. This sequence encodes CSASGGVNTGELFF.

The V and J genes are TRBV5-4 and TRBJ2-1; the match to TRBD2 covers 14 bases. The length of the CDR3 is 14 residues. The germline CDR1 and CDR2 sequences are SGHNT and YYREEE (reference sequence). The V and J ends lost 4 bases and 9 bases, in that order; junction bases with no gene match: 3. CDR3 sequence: CASSLGTSGSEQFF. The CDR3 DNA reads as TGTGCCAGCAGCCTAGGGACTAGCGGGAGTGAGCAGTTCTTC.

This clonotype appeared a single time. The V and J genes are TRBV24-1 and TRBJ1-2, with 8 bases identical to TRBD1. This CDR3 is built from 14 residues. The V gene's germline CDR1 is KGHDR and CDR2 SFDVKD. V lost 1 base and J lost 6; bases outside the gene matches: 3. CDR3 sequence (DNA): TGTGCCACCAGTGATTTACCAGGGGGCGATGGCTACACCTTC. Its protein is CATSDLPGGDGYTF.

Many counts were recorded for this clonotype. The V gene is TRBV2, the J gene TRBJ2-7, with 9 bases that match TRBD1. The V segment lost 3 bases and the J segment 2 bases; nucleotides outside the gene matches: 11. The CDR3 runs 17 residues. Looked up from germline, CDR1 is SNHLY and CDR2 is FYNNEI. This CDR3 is CASSDLGDRVKTYEQYF. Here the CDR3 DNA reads TGTGCCAGCAGTGATCTGGGGGACAGGGTCAAAACCTACGAGCAGTACTTC.

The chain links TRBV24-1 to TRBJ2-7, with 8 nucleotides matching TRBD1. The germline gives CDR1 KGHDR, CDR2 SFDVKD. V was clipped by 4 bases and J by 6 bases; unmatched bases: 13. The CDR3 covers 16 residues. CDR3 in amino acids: CATSDFGQGMPSEQYF. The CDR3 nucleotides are TGTGCCACCAGTGACTTTGGACAGGGCATGCCTTCCGAGCAGTACTTC.

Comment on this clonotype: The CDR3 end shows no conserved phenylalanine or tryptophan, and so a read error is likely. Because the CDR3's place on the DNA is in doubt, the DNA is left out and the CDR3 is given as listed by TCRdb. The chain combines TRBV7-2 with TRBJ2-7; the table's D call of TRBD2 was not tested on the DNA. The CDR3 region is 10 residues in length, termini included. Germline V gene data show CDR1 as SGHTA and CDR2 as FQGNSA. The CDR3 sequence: CASSPRSGTS.

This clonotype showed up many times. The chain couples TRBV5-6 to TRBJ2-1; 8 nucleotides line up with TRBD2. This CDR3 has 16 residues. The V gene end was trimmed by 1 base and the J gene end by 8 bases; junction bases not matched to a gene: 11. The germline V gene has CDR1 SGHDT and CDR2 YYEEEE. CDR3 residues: CASSLFVSGGADEQFF. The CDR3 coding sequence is TGTGCCAGCAGCTTGTTCGTCAGCGGGGGAGCGGATGAGCAGTTCTTC.

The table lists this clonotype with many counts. CDR3 protein: CASGRETGSYSHGYTF. The CDR3 DNA reads TGTGCCAGCGGGCGTGAAACAGGCTCCTATTCCCATGGCTACACCTTC. The V and J genes are TRBV4-2 and TRBJ1-2; D perhaps matches TRBD1 (5 bases). This CDR3 spans 16 amino acids. Germline V CDR1 and CDR2: LGHNA, YNFKEQ. V was pared by 8 bases and J by 6 bases, with 25 bases between.

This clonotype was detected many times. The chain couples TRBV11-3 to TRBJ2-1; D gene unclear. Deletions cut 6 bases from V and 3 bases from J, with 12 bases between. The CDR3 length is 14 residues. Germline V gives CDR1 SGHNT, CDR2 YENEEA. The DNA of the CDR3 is TGTGCCAGCAGTTTAAGGGAAAGCTACAATGAGCAGTTCTTC. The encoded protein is CASSLRESYNEQFF.

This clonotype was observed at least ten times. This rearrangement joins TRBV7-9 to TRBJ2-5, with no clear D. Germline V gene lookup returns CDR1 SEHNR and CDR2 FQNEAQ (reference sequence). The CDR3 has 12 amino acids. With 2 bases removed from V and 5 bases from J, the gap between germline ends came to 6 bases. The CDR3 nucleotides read TGTGCCAGCAGCTTATCCGGCGAGACCCAGTACTTC. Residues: CASSLSGETQYF.

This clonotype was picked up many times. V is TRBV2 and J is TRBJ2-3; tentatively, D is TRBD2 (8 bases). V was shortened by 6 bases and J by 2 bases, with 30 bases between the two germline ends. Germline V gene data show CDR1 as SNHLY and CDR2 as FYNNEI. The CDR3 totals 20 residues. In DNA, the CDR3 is TGTGCCAGCAGGGGTCTAGGGGACAGTGGAGCGGGAGCATACACAGATACGCAGTATTTT. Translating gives CASRGLGDSGAGAYTDTQYF.

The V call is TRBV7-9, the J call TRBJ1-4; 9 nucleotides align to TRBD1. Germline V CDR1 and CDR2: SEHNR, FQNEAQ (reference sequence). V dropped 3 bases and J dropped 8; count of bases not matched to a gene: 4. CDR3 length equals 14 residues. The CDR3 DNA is TGTGCCAGCAGCTTTACCGGGACAGGGGAAAAACTGTTTTTT. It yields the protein CASSFTGTGEKLFF. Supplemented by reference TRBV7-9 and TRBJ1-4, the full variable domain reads DTGVSQNPRHKITKRGQNVTFRCDPISEHNRLYWYRQTLGQGPEFLTYFQNEAQLEKSRLLSDRFSAERPKGSFSTLEIQRTEQGDSAMYLCASSFTGTGEKLFFGSGTQLSVL.

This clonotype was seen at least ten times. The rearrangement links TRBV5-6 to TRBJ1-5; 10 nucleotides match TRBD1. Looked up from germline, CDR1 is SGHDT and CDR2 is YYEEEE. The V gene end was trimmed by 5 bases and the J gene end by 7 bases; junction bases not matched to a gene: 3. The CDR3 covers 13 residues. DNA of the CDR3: TGTGCCAGCAGTCCGACAGGGGGCCAGCCCCAGCATTTT. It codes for CASSPTGGQPQHF.

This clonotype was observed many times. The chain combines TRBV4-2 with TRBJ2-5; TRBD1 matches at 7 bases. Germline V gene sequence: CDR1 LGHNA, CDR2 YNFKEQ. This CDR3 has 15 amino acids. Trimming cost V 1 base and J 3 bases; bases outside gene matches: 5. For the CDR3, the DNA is TGTGCCAGCAGCCAAGTGGCTGGGACAGAAGAGACCCAGTACTTC. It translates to CASSQVAGTEETQYF.

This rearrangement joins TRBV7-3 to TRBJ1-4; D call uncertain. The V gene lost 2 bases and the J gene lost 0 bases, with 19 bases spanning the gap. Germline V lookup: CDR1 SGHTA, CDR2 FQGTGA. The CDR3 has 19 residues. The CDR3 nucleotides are TGTGCCAGCAGCTTAGGATACAGAGGACTCACCGCAACTAATGAAAAACTGTTTTTT. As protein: CASSLGYRGLTATNEKLFF.

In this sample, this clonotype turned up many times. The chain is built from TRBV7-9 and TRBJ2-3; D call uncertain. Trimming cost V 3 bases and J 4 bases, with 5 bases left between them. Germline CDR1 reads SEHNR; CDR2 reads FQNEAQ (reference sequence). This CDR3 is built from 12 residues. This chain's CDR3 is CASSFQSDTQYF. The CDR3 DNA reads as TGTGCCAGCAGCTTTCAGTCAGATACGCAGTATTTT. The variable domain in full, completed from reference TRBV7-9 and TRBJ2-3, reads DTGVSQNPRHKITKRGQNVTFRCDPISEHNRLYWYRQTLGQGPEFLTYFQNEAQLEKSRLLSDRFSAERPKGSFSTLEIQRTEQGDSAMYLCASSFQSDTQYFGPGTRLTVL.